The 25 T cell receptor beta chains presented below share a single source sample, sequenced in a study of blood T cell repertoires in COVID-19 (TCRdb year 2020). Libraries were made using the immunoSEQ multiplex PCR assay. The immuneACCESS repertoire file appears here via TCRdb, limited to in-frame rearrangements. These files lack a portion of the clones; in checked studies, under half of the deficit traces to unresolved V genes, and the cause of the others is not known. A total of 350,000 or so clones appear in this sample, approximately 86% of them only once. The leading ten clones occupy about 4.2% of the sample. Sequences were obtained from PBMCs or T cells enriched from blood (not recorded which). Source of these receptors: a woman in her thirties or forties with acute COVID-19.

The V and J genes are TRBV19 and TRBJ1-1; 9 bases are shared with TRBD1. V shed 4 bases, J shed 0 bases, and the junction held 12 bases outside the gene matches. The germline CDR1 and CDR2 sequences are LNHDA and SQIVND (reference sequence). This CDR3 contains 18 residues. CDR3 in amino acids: CASSRGQGLFEMNTEAFF. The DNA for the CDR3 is TGTGCCAGTAGTAGGGGACAGGGTCTGTTCGAGATGAACACTGAAGCTTTCTTT.

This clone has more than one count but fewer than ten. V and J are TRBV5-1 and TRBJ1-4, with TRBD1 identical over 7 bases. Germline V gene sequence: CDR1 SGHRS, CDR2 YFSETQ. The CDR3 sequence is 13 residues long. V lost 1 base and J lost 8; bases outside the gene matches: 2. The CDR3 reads CASSLTGEEKLFF. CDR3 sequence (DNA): TGCGCCAGCAGCTTGACAGGGGAAGAAAAACTGTTTTTT. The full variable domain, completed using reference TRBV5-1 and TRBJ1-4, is KAGVTQTPRYLIKTRGQQVTLSCSPISGHRSVSWYQQTPGQGLQFLFEYFSETQRNKGNFPGRFSGRQFSNSRSEMNVSTLELGDSALYLCASSLTGEEKLFFGSGTQLSVL.

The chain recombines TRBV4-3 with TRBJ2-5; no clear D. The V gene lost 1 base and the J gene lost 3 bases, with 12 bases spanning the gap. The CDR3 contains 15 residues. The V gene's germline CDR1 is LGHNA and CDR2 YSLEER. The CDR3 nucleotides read TGCGCCAGCAGCCAAGGAGATACAGATAAAGAGACCCAGTACTTC. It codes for CASSQGDTDKETQYF.

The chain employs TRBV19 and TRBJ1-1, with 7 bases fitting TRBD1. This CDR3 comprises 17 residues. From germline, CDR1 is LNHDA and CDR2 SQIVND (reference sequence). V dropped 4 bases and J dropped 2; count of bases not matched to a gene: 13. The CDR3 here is CASSRERQGGSNTEAFF. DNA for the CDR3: TGTGCCAGTAGTAGGGAAAGACAGGGCGGATCTAACACTGAAGCTTTCTTT.

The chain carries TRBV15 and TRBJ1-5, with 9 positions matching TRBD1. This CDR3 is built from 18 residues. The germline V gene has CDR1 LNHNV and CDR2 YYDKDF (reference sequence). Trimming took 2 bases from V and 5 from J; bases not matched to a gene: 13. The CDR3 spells CATSRPKTGTGYHQPQHF. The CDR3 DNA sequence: TGTGCCACCAGCAGACCGAAAACCGGGACAGGGTACCATCAGCCCCAGCATTTT.

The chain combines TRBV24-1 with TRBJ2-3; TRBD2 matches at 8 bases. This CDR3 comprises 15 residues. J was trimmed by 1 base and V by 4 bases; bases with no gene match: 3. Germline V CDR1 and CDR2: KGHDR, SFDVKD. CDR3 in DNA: TGTGCCACCAGTGAGAATAGCGGGGGCACAGATACGCAGTATTTT. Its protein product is CATSENSGGTDTQYF.

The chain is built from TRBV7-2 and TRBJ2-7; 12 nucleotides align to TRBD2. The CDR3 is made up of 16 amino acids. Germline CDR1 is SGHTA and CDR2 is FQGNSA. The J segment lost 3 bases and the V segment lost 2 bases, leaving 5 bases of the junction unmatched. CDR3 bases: TGTGCCAGCAGCTTAATGACTAGCGGGGGATACTACGAGCAGTACTTC. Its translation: CASSLMTSGGYYEQYF.

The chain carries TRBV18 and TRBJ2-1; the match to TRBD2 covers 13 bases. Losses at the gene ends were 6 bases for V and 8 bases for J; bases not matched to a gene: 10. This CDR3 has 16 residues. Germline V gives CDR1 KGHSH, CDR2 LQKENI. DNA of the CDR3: TGTGCCAGCTCGGGTACTAGCGGGAGGGCCCTCTATGAGCAGTTCTTC. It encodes CASSGTSGRALYEQFF.

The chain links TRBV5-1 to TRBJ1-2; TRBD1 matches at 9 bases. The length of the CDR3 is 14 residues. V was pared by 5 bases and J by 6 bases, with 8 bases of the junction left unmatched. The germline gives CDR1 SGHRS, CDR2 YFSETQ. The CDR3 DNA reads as TGCGCCAGCAGGGCGGGACAGGGAATTGATGGCTACACCTTC. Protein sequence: CASRAGQGIDGYTF. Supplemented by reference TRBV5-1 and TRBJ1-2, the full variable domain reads KAGVTQTPRYLIKTRGQQVTLSCSPISGHRSVSWYQQTPGQGLQFLFEYFSETQRNKGNFPGRFSGRQFSNSRSEMNVSTLELGDSALYLCASRAGQGIDGYTFGSGTRLTVV.

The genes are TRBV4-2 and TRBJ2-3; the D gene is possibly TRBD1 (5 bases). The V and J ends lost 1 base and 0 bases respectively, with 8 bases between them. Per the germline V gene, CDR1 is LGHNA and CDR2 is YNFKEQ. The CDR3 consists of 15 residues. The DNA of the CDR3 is TGTGCCAGCAGCCAAGTGGACACGAGCACAGATACGCAGTATTTT. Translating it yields CASSQVDTSTDTQYF.

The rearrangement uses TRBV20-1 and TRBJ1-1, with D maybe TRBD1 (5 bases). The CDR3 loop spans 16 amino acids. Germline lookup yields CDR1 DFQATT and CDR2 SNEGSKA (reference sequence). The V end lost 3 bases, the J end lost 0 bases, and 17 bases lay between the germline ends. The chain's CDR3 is CSASHAGLLMNTEAFF. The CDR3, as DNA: TGCAGTGCTAGTCACGCAGGGCTGCTCATGAACACTGAAGCTTTCTTT.

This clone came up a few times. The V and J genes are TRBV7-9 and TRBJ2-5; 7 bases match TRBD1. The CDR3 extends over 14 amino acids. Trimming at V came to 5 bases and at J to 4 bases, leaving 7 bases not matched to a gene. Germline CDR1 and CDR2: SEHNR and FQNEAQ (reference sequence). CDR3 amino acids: CASSQVRGRETQYF. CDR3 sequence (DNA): TGTGCCAGCAGCCAAGTCAGGGGGAGAGAGACCCAGTACTTC.

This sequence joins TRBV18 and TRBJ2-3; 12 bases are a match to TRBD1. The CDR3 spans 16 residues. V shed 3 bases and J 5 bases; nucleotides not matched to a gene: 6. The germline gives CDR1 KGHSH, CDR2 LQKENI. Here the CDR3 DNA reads TGTGCCAGCTCACCGCGCGGGACAGGGGGCGTAGATACGCAGTATTTT. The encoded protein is CASSPRGTGGVDTQYF.

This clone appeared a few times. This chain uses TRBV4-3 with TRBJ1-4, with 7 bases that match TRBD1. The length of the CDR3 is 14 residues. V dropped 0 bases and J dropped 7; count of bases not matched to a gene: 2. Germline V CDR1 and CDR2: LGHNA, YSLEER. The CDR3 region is CASSQEGGSEKLFF. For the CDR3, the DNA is TGCGCCAGCAGCCAAGAAGGGGGCTCTGAAAAACTGTTTTTT.

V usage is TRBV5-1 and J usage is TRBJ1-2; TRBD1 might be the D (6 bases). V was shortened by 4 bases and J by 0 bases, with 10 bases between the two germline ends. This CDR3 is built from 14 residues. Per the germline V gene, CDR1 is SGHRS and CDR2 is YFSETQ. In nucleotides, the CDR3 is TGCGCCAGCAGCAACAGGGACCCTAACTATGGCTACACCTTC. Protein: CASSNRDPNYGYTF.

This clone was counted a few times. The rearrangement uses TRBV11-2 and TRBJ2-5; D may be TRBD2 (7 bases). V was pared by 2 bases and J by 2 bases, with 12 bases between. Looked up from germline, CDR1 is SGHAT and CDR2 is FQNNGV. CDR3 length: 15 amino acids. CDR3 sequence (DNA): TGTGCCAGCAGCTTACGGGGGGCTCCTCAAGAGACCCAGTACTTC. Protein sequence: CASSLRGAPQETQYF.

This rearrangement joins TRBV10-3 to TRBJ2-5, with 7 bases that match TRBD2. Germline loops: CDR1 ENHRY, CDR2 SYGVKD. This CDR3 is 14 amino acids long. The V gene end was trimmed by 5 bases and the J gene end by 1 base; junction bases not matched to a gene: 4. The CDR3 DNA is TGTGCCATCAGTCGGACGGGGGGCCAAGAGACCCAGTACTTC. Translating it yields CAISRTGGQETQYF.

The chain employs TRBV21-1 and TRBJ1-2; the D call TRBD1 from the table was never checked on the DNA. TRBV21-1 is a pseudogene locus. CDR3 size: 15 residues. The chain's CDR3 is CASSPRLGTGGGYTF. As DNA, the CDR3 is TGTGCCAGCAGCCCAAGACTGGGGACAGGGGGTGGCTACACCTTC.

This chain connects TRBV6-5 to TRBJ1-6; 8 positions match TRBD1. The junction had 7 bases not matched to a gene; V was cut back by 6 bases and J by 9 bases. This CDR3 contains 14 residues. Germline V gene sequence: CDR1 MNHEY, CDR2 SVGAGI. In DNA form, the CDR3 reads TGTGCCAGCAGGAGGACAGGGCTAGCTTCACCCCTCCACTTT. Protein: CASRRTGLASPLHF.

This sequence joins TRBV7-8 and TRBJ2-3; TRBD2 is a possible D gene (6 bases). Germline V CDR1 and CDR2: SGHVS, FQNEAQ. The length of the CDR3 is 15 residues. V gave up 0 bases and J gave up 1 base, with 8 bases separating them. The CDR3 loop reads CASSLARERTDTQYF. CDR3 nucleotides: TGTGCCAGCAGCTTAGCGCGGGAACGCACAGATACGCAGTATTTT. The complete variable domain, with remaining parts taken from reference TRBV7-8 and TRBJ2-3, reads GAGVSQSPRYKVAKRGQDVALRCDPISGHVSLFWYQQALGQGPEFLTYFQNEAQLDKSGLPSDRFFAERPEGSVSTLKIQRTQQEDSAVYLCASSLARERTDTQYFGPGTRLTVL.

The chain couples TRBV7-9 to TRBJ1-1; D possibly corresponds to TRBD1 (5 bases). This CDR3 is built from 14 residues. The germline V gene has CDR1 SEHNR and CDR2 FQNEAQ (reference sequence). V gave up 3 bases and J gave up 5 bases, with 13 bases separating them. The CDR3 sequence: CASSFRGSQTEAFF. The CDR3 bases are TGTGCCAGCAGCTTTAGGGGATCCCAGACTGAAGCTTTCTTT.

The CDR3 region is CASSLVGTALSSYEQYF. The CDR3 bases are TGTGCCAGCAGCTTAGTTGGGACAGCCCTTAGCTCCTACGAGCAGTACTTC. The chain links TRBV11-2 to TRBJ2-7; 7 nucleotides line up with TRBD1. Germline CDR1 SGHAT, CDR2 FQNNGV. The CDR3 extends over 17 amino acids. V lost 1 base to trimming and J lost 0 bases; unmatched junction nucleotides: 9.

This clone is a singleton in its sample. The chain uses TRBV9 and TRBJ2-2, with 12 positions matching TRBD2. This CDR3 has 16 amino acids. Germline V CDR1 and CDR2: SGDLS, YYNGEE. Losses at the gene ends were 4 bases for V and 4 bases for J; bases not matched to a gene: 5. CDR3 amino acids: CASSTRLAGATGELFF. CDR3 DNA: TGTGCCAGCAGCACCCGACTAGCGGGGGCCACCGGGGAGCTGTTTTTT.

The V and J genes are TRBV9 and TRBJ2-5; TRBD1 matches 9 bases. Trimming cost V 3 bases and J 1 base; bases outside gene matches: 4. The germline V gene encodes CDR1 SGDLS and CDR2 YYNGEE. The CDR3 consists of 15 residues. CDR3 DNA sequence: TGTGCCAGCAGCGCCTGGACAGGGGTCCAAGAGACCCAGTACTTC. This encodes CASSAWTGVQETQYF. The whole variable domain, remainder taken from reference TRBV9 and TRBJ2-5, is DSGVTQTPKHLITATGQRVTLRCSPRSGDLSVYWYQQSLDQGLQFLIQYYNGEERAKGNILERFSAQQFPDLHSELNLSSLELGDSALYFCASSAWTGVQETQYFGPGTRLLVL.

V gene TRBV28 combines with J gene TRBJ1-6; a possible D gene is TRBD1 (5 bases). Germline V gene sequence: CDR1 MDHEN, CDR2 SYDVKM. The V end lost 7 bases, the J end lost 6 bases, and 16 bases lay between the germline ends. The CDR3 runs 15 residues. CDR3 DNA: TGTGCCAGCATTGGCGGGGCAGGGAGTAATTCACCCCTCCACTTT. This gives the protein CASIGGAGSNSPLHF.